The 10 T cell receptor beta chains listed next were all sequenced from one sample in a study of blood T cell repertoires in COVID-19. Data came from immunoSEQ multiplex PCR; TCRdb stores just in-frame clones and leaves some out. The table lists about 460,000 clones, more than 85% of them singletons. The sequencing input was PBMCs or T cells enriched from blood (not recorded which). The source is an older woman who had recovered from COVID-19.

This chain links TRBV19 with TRBJ1-1, with 9 bases matching TRBD1. Germline values: CDR1 LNHDA, CDR2 SQIVND (reference sequence). The trim removed 4 bases at V and 5 bases at J, leaving 8 bases unmatched. The CDR3 runs to 15 residues. CDR3 nucleotides: TGTGCCAGTAGTACGGACAGGGGCAGAATTACTGAAGCTTTCTTT. This translates into CASSTDRGRITEAFF.

CDR3 nucleotide sequence: TGCGCCAGCAGTGACCCTCAGGAACCCCAGCATTTT. This codes for CASSDPQEPQHF. The rearrangement links TRBV10-2 to TRBJ1-5, with unresolved D. This CDR3 is 12 amino acids long. Germline V CDR1 and CDR2: WSHSY, SAAADI. Trimming took off 3 bases at V and 10 bases at J, with 10 bases between the two ends.

The chain couples TRBV2 to TRBJ1-4, with TRBD1 matching over 11 bases. V shed 7 bases and J 8 bases; nucleotides not matched to a gene: 3. CDR3 length: 13 residues. The germline gives CDR1 SNHLY, CDR2 FYNNEI. This CDR3 is CASTGTGGEKLFF. Here the CDR3 DNA reads TGTGCCAGCACCGGGACAGGGGGGGAAAAACTGTTTTTT.

The J gene is TRBJ2-1, the V gene TRBV29-1; perhaps TRBD1 as D (6 bases). The germline V and J ends were trimmed by 7 bases and 6 bases, with 16 bases remaining between them. CDR1 is SQVTM, CDR2 ANQGSEA, per germline. The CDR3 runs to 13 residues. The CDR3 bases are TGCAGCGGCGCAGGGGTTTGGCGCAATGAGCAGTTCTTC. It specifies CSGAGVWRNEQFF.

This chain uses TRBV12-3 or TRBV12-4 with TRBJ1-2; 7 bases agree with TRBD1. The CDR3 length is 13 residues. Trimming removed 8 bases from V and 7 bases from J; junction bases left unmatched: 10. Written as DNA, the CDR3 is TGTGCCAGCGCGCTCAGACAGGGAGGTGGCTACACCTTC. Translation gives CASALRQGGGYTF.

This chain uses TRBV3-1 (or the pseudogene TRBV3-2) with TRBJ1-4, with TRBD1 identical over 8 bases. The CDR3 runs 15 residues. The J segment lost 8 bases and the V segment lost 1 base, leaving 6 bases of the junction unmatched. Germline loops: CDR1 LGHDT, CDR2 YNNKEL (reference sequence). CDR3 sequence reads: CASSQGDRGREKLFF. The CDR3 DNA reads TGTGCCAGCAGCCAAGGTGACAGGGGTAGAGAAAAACTGTTTTTT.

The chain uses TRBV24-1 and TRBJ2-2, with D tentatively TRBD1 (6 bases). V shed 7 bases and J shed 6 bases, with 11 bases lying between them. Germline V CDR1 and CDR2: KGHDR, SFDVKD. This CDR3 is built from 13 residues. The CDR3 region has the DNA TGTGCCACCAGGGCAGGGGTATCCGGGGAGCTGTTTTTT. Amino acid sequence: CATRAGVSGELFF.

The rearrangement joins TRBV2 to TRBJ1-2; tentative D call: TRBD1 (6 bases). Trimming removed 6 bases from V and 8 bases from J, with 13 bases in between. Germline V lookup: CDR1 SNHLY, CDR2 FYNNEI. The CDR3 has 12 amino acids. The chain's CDR3 is CASRGQPQGYTF. The DNA for the CDR3 is TGTGCCAGCAGAGGACAGCCTCAGGGCTACACCTTC.

Regarding this clone: The sample contains more than one DNA sequence encoding this CDR3. The chain joins TRBV7-6 to TRBJ2-2; unclear D gene. Trimming took off 1 base at V and 5 bases at J, with 5 bases between the two ends. In germline, CDR1 is SGHVS, CDR2 FNYEAQ. This CDR3 is 13 amino acids long. CDR3 amino acids: CASSLGGTGELFF. The CDR3 DNA reads TGTGCCAGCAGCTTAGGAGGAACCGGGGAGCTGTTTTTT. Complete variable domain (other parts from reference TRBV7-6 and TRBJ2-2): GAGVSQSPRYKVTKRGQDVALRCDPISGHVSLYWYRQALGQGPEFLTYFNYEAQQDKSGLPNDRFSAERPEGSISTLTIQRTEQRDSAMYRCASSLGGTGELFFGEGSRLTVL.

This chain links TRBV29-1 with TRBJ2-3; a weak D match, TRBD1 (6 bases). Per germline, CDR1 SQVTM and CDR2 ANQGSEA. V was cut by 6 bases and J by 4 bases, with 20 bases left in between. The CDR3 is 15 residues long. The CDR3: CSVVRGIGVADTQYF. The DNA of the CDR3 is TGCAGCGTCGTAAGGGGGATAGGGGTGGCAGATACGCAGTATTTT.